This entry concerns a single TCR beta chain. Its antigen has not been determined. No per-base quality is available; no much larger clone lies one base away. This sample is part of a study of graft-versus-host responses after intestinal transplantation (dated by TCRdb to the early 2020s). Background for the entire study: The transplants that recipients got were multivisceral, liver-intestinal, or isolated intestinal. All recipients received anti-thymocyte globulin induction followed by maintenance tacrolimus and steroids for approximately 3 years. Graft-versus-host and host-versus-graft alloreactive T cell clones were tracked in the graft, circulation and bone marrow after intestinal transplantation using bulk TCR-beta CDR3 sequencing. Alloreactive clones were identified by sequencing pre-transplant mixed lymphocyte reaction products and comparing them with unstimulated pre-transplant donor and recipient T cells. Of the roughly 23 intestinal transplant recipients enrolled in the cohort, one of whom was a retransplant, a few patients without pretransplant specimens were excluded. Donor T cell macrochimerism was defined as a peak of at least 4% donor T cells among recipient peripheral blood mononuclear cells. Rather than being sequenced by the commercial service, samples from a few later patients were sequenced in-house on an Illumina MiSeq and processed with MiXCR.

The CDR3 measures 19 amino acids from cysteine to phenylalanine. The kept DNA is CDR3 alone, 57 bases in frame from the first base. Looking up the germline V gene yields CDR1 SNHLY and CDR2 FYNNEI. After removal of 7 bases from V and 1 base from J, the junction retains 21 bases not matched to a gene. In the first month after transplant, blood samples were collected up to 4 times, and after that at least monthly when available. Library creation used the immunoSEQ multiplex PCR assay. For most patients, high-throughput TCR-beta CDR3 sequencing of genomic DNA was performed by Adaptive Biotechnologies. The published analysis was carried out like this. Adaptive's ImmunoSEQ software supplied the TCR sequencing data for around 19 patients, while MiXCR and VDJtools were used to process a few other patients. Because the origin of CDR3 nucleotide sequences shared between donor and recipient could not be assigned, those sequences were removed. At least 2-fold expansion over unstimulated cells and a minimum CFSE-low frequency of 0.002% (template counts) or 0.001% (read counts) were required for clones to be classified as alloreactive. Clones were considered mappable if detected in sequenced pre-transplant spleen, lymph node, or MLR CFSE-low populations of the donor or recipient. Cumulative frequency of alloreactive clones was calculated as a percentage of all sequences weighted by copy number. TCRdb took this table from immuneACCESS and kept in-frame rearrangements with V and J called. Such tables lack part of the clones; where checked against another copy, unresolved V genes explain under half of the gap, and the rest is unexplained. D and trimming come from the DNA, and the V and J calls and clone size come from that table. The sample includes approximately 74,000 clones, with about 90% observed a single time. The top ten constitute 0.55% to 0.8% of the sample.

Broad study findings and their caveats: In patients with donor T cell macrochimerism, the allografts had high GvH to HvG T cell clonal ratios. Early after transplant, peak levels of circulating GvH clones were found to be associated with declines in HvG clones. The conclusions were limited by the relatively low number and heterogeneity of the intestinal transplant patients. GvH clones were found in recipient bone marrow, and some of the GvH clones appeared earlier in ileal mucosa or blood, which is consistent with an intestinal mucosal origin.

The rearrangement combines TRBV2 with TRBJ2-5; TRBD1 aligns with 7 central bases. The receptor comes from a human patient who received an intestinal transplant, so some T cells may come from the graft donor. Sequencing was performed on PBMCs, taken 98 days after intestinal transplantation. The DNA reads as follows: TGTGCCAGCAACCTCAGAGCTCAGGGGGACGCTTGTACCCAAGAGACCCAGTACTTC. The resulting protein is CASNLRAQGDACTQETQYF.